Sequencing of this TCR beta chain was carried out in a study of OX40 agonist ivuxolimab in advanced cancers. General notes on the study: The costimulatory receptor OX40 (CD134) was targeted by ivuxolimab, a fully human IgG2 agonistic monoclonal antibody. Intravenous ivuxolimab was administered to patients every 2 weeks at six dose levels: 0.01, 0.1, 0.3, 1.5, 3 and 10 mg/kg. Among the roughly 54 dose-escalation patients, 19 had hepatocellular carcinoma, approximately 15 melanoma, 9 renal cell carcinoma and 9 head and neck cancer. In the dose-escalation cohort, more than 75% of patients were male, and the mean age was approximately 64 years, with a range of about 23 to 85. Prior anti-PD-1, anti-PD-L1 or anti-CTLA-4 therapy was permitted, and checkpoint inhibitors had been received by about two fifths of dose-escalation patients. Partial responses occurred in three dose-escalation patients, of whom one had hepatocellular carcinoma and two had cutaneous melanoma. Peripheral TCRbeta sequencing was intended to test whether TCR sequence diversity was altered and clonal T-cell expansion was caused by ivuxolimab. The monotherapy dose-escalation portion (N ≈ 50 patients) of the phase I ivuxolimab trial is reported in the paper. What the work shows at the level of the full study, not this receptor alone: Low levels of normalized T-cell clonal expansion were also shown by some nonresponding patients. After ivuxolimab, CD8+ T cells had more expanded clones than CD4+ T cells on average. Partial responders in the 0.1-3.0 mg/kg groups had among the lowest normalized peripheral clonal expansion, especially among CD8+ T cells. The antigen specificity of the clonally expanded peripheral T cells was not determined. Clonal expansion of both CD4+ and CD8+ blood T cells was observed from baseline to week 6 at doses 0.1 to 3.0 mg/kg.

The trial excluded patients who had a history of autoimmune disease or who were on systemic immunosuppression. In every dose cohort, peripheral blood was drawn for TCR sequencing at baseline, cycle 4 day 1, and cycle 7 day 1. The samples were drawn from a first-in-human, open-label, multicenter phase I dose-escalation trial of ivuxolimab. Adults with locally advanced or metastatic melanoma, renal cell, hepatocellular, or head and neck squamous cell carcinoma were enrolled in the trial. Before TCR sequencing, CD4+ T cells and CD8+ T cells from peripheral blood were sorted into separate populations. From the germline V gene, CDR1 is SGDLS and CDR2 is YYNGEE. Measured from the cysteine to the phenylalanine, the CDR3 is 13 residues long. Just the 39-base CDR3 DNA is kept, in frame starting at base 1. V and J lose 4 bases and 4 bases, and a span of 11 bases separates them. A note on this clone: It has no known antigen specificity. Base-call qualities are not available, and no considerably larger clone is one nucleotide away.

Genomic DNA was extracted from sorted cells for sequencing of the TCRbeta CDR3 region. The immunoSEQ Assay was used to sequence the TCRbeta CDR3 regions. Here the immuneACCESS table is served through TCRdb, limited to in-frame sequences with V and J called. Missing clones are a known gap in these copies; in checked studies unresolved V genes cover under half, and the rest lacks a known reason. Across this sample there are over 15,000 clones, with more than 60% seen only once. The ten most abundant clones make up roughly a third of the sample. The origin of this receptor is an adult with an advanced solid tumor such as melanoma, head and neck, liver or kidney cancer. The sample consisted of CD4+ or CD8+ T cells sorted from blood, taken in a trial of the OX40 agonist ivuxolimab. The chain is assembled from TRBV9 and TRBJ1-1; the D gene is unclear. The CDR3 here reads CASSTSPATEAFF. The sequenced DNA is TGTGCCAGCAGCACCTCCCCCGCCACTGAAGCTTTCTTT.